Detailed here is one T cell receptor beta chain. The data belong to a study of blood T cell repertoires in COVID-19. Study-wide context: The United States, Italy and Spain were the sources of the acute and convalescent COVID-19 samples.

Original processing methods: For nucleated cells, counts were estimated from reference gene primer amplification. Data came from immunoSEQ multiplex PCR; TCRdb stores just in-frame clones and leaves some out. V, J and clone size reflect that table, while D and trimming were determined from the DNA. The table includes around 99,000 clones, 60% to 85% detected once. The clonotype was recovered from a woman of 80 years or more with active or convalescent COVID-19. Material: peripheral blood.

The CDR3 loop is CASRGSGLFF. The DNA for the CDR3 is TGTGCCAGCAGGGGTTCGGGGCTGTTTTTT. The chain recombines TRBV28 with TRBJ2-2; D remains ambiguous. This CDR3 is 10 amino acids long. The germline V gene has CDR1 MDHEN and CDR2 SYDVKM. V lost 6 bases and J 13 bases, leaving 9 bases between the germline ends. Supplemented by reference TRBV28 and TRBJ2-2, the full variable domain reads DVKVTQSSRYLVKRTGEKVFLECVQDMDHENMFWYRQDPGLGLRLIYFSYDVKMKEKGDIPEGYSVSREKKERFSLILESASTNQTSMYLCASRGSGLFFGEGSRLTVL.